These 17 T cell receptor beta chains originate from one sample sequenced in a study of blood T cell repertoires in COVID-19. Sequencing used immunoSEQ multiplex PCR; TCRdb keeps in-frame clones, though not all of them. Of some 200,000 clones listed, around 89% are singletons. Material: peripheral blood. The receptors derive from a man between 35 and 55 years old with active or convalescent COVID-19.

A word on this clone: The junction shows a germline mismatch at one end, possibly a read error. This rearrangement joins TRBV6-2 or TRBV6-3 to TRBJ1-2; D may be TRBD1 (6 bases). The CDR3 runs 14 residues. The germline gives CDR1 MNHEY, CDR2 SVGEGT. The DNA for the CDR3 is TGTGCCAGCAGTTACCCCTTCCCTGACAGGCGGCTGCACTTC. It specifies CASSYPFPDRRLHF.

The rearrangement joins TRBV27 to TRBJ2-7, with D hard to call. Germline assignment: CDR1 MNHEY and CDR2 SMNVEV (reference sequence). The CDR3 contains 14 residues. The ends were cut back, 2 bases at V and 0 bases at J, with 8 bases in the middle. The CDR3 loop is CASSLAGSSYEQYF. The CDR3 DNA follows: TGTGCCAGCAGTTTAGCAGGAAGCTCCTACGAGCAGTACTTC.

This clone came up once. The chain employs TRBV6-5 and TRBJ1-1; D is ambiguous. Trimming left V 6 bases short and J 0 bases short, with 11 bases between. Germline CDR1 and CDR2: MNHEY and SVGAGI. The CDR3 spans 14 residues. CDR3 region: CASSPRHMNTEAFF. The CDR3, as DNA: TGTGCCAGCAGCCCCAGACACATGAACACTGAAGCTTTCTTT.

The J gene is TRBJ2-1, the V gene TRBV30; maybe TRBD1 (5 bases). The V and J ends lost 0 bases and 6 bases respectively, with 15 bases between them. The CDR3 loop spans 15 amino acids. Germline V gene lookup returns CDR1 GTSNPN and CDR2 SVGIG (reference sequence). CDR3 residues: CAWSVRQGRTNEQFF. The CDR3 DNA is TGTGCCTGGAGTGTACGCCAGGGTAGGACCAATGAGCAGTTCTTC.

V is TRBV19 and J is TRBJ2-5; tentative D call: TRBD2 (6 bases). The ends were cut back, 3 bases at V and 2 bases at J, with 16 bases in the middle. There are 16 residues in the CDR3. Germline loops: CDR1 LNHDA, CDR2 SQIVND (reference sequence). This CDR3 is CASSIGRTSPQETQYF. In DNA form, the CDR3 reads TGTGCCAGTAGTATTGGGAGGACAAGTCCACAAGAGACCCAGTACTTC.

This clone was seen only once. The rearrangement joins TRBV19 to TRBJ1-4; possibly TRBD1 for D (6 bases). Germline CDR1 and CDR2: LNHDA and SQIVND (reference sequence). Trimming cost V 3 bases and J 8 bases, with 19 bases left between them. The length of the CDR3 is 16 residues. The CDR3 loop is CASSMGGPRRDEKLFF. Here the CDR3 DNA reads TGTGCCAGTAGTATGGGGGGGCCTCGAAGGGACGAAAAACTGTTTTTT.

The gene calls are TRBV6-5 and TRBJ2-3, with D perhaps matching TRBD2 (5 bases). The CDR3 has 14 residues. Trimming removed 8 bases at V and 8 bases at J, with 20 bases between. Germline CDR1 and CDR2: MNHEY and SVGAGI. The CDR3 region has the DNA TGTGCCAGCCACAAGAGGACTCCTCCAATTACGCAGTATTTT. Translation: CASHKRTPPITQYF.

The J gene is TRBJ2-7, the V gene TRBV6-6; D unresolved. The germline V gene has CDR1 MNHNY and CDR2 SVGAGI (reference sequence). V lost 3 bases and J lost 0, with 9 bases in between. This CDR3 has 14 residues. The CDR3 is CASSYSESSYEQYF. The CDR3 DNA is TGTGCCAGCAGTTATTCCGAGAGCTCCTACGAGCAGTACTTC.

This clone turned up a few times. The J gene is TRBJ1-1, the V gene TRBV2; D call uncertain. This CDR3 is built from 11 residues. Trimming took off 6 bases at V and 5 bases at J, with 7 bases between the two ends. Germline-derived CDR1 and CDR2 are SNHLY and FYNNEI. The CDR3 bases are TGTGCCAGCAGGGCGGAAACTGAAGCTTTCTTT. This gives the protein CASRAETEAFF.

This clone was found a few times. This chain links TRBV15 with TRBJ1-4; D remains unclear. This CDR3 comprises 16 residues. Trimming left V 1 base short and J 0 bases short, with 9 bases between. Germline CDR1 is LNHNV and CDR2 is YYDKDF (reference sequence). The CDR3 here is CATSRGRIATNEKLFF. The CDR3 nucleotides read TGTGCCACCAGCAGAGGGAGGATAGCAACTAATGAAAAACTGTTTTTT.

This chain uses TRBV19 with TRBJ1-1, with 12 bases matching TRBD1. Trimming at V came to 9 bases and at J to 4 bases, leaving 6 bases not matched to a gene. The CDR3 is made up of 14 amino acids. CDR1 is LNHDA and CDR2 is SQIVND in the germline V gene (reference sequence). The DNA of the CDR3 is TGTGCCAGCCAGGGACAGGGGGCTGGCACTGAAGCTTTCTTT. This translates into CASQGQGAGTEAFF.

The chain joins TRBV28 to TRBJ1-6; 7 positions agree with TRBD1. Trimming removed 3 bases from V and 0 bases from J; junction bases left unmatched: 5. Germline V gives CDR1 MDHEN, CDR2 SYDVKM. This CDR3 is built from 17 residues. CDR3 DNA sequence: TGTGCCAGCAGTTTGGGACAGCGGAGCTCCTATAATTCACCCCTCCACTTT. Residues: CASSLGQRSSYNSPLHF. Supplemented by reference TRBV28 and TRBJ1-6, the full variable domain reads DVKVTQSSRYLVKRTGEKVFLECVQDMDHENMFWYRQDPGLGLRLIYFSYDVKMKEKGDIPEGYSVSREKKERFSLILESASTNQTSMYLCASSLGQRSSYNSPLHFGNGTRLTVT.

V is TRBV6-5 and J is TRBJ1-5; D is unresolved. This CDR3 is 15 amino acids long. The germline V gene encodes CDR1 MNHEY and CDR2 SVGAGI. V lost 0 bases, J lost 0 bases, and 6 bases lay in between. CDR3 bases: TGTGCCAGCAGTTACTCTCCGTATAGCAATCAGCCCCAGCATTTT. Translated, it gives CASSYSPYSNQPQHF.

For this clone: Within the sample, other DNA sequences also encode this same CDR3. This chain links TRBV30 with TRBJ2-1, with D perhaps TRBD2 (6 bases). The germline V gene has CDR1 GTSNPN and CDR2 SVGIG (reference sequence). This CDR3 region has 11 residues. Trimming took off 0 bases at V and 10 bases at J, with 7 bases between the two ends. DNA of the CDR3: TGTGCCTGGAGTGTTGGAGGGGAGCAGTTCTTC. Its translation: CAWSVGGEQFF.

The chain employs TRBV6-5 and TRBJ1-2, with 7 bases aligning to TRBD1. CDR3 length: 13 amino acids. Germline V CDR1 and CDR2: MNHEY, SVGAGI. With 5 bases clipped from V and 7 bases from J, the junction kept 7 bases outside the gene matches. The CDR3 DNA reads as TGTGCCAGCAGTCTCGACAGGGTGAGTGGCTACACCTTC. Amino acids: CASSLDRVSGYTF.

The genes are TRBV24-1 and TRBJ2-1; 8 nucleotides match TRBD2. Germline trimming cut 8 bases from V and 5 bases from J; bases unmatched to any gene: 7. This CDR3 has 14 residues. CDR1 KGHDR and CDR2 SFDVKD come from the germline V gene. The chain's CDR3 is CATTHGGGDNEQFF. CDR3 in DNA: TGTGCCACCACCCACGGGGGGGGAGACAATGAGCAGTTCTTC.

This chain connects TRBV18 to TRBJ1-1, with 7 bases aligning to TRBD1. V gave up 4 bases and J gave up 7 bases; unmatched junction bases: 6. The germline gives CDR1 KGHSH, CDR2 LQKENI. The CDR3 has 13 residues. CDR3 DNA: TGTGCCAGCTCACAGTCCGGGACAGATGAAGCTTTCTTT. Translation gives CASSQSGTDEAFF.